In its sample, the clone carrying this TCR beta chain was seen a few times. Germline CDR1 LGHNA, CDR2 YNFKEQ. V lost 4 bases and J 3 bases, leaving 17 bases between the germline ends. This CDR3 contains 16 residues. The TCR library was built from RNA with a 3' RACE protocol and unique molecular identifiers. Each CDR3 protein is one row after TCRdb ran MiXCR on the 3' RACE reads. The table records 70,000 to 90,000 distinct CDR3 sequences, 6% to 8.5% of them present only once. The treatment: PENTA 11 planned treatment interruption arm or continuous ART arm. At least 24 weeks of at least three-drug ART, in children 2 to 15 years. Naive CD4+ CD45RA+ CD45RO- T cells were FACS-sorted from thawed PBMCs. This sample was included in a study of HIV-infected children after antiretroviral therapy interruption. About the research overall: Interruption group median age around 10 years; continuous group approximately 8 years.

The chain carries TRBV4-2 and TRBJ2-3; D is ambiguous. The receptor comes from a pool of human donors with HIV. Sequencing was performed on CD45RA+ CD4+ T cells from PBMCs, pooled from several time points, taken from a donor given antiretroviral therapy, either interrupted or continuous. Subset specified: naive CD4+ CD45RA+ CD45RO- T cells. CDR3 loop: CASSLNGLARTDTQYF. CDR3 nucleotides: TGTGCCAGCAGCCTAAACGGATTAGCCAGGACAGATACGCAGTATTTT.